This T cell receptor beta chain was identified in a study of control samples from healthy donors and cancer patients. Clones were read by immunoSEQ multiplex PCR, and TCRdb kept only the in-frame ones, dropping some. The sample records some 120,000 clones, approximately 92% being singletons. The ends lost 4 bases at V and 3 bases at J; junction bases unmatched: 7. Germline assignment: CDR1 SGDLS and CDR2 YYNGEE. This CDR3 has 15 amino acids. The sample consisted of blood. The chain links TRBV9 to TRBJ2-7; 10 bases line up with TRBD1. This clonotype was sampled from a young man in good health. CDR3 nucleotide sequence: TGTGCCAGCAGCTTTGGGGACAGGGGTGACTACGAGCAGTACTTC. Its translation is CASSFGDRGDYEQYF.